This T cell receptor beta chain was sequenced during a study of blood T cell repertoires in COVID-19. On the study more broadly: COVID-19 samples, acute and convalescent, were from the United States, Italy and Spain. PBMCs, B-cell-depleted T cells, or T cells provided the cDNA or gDNA that made up the material.

V was cut by 1 base and J by 0 bases, with 2 bases left in between. CDR3 size: 13 residues. CDR1 is SGHRS and CDR2 is YFSETQ in the germline V gene. Some clones are missing from TCRdb's copy, which holds only in-frame ones; the method was immunoSEQ multiplex PCR. Among more than 85,000 clones, over 65% were seen once, and the ten largest hold roughly 4.4%. The sequenced material came from peripheral blood. V and J are TRBV5-1 and TRBJ1-5; no firm D call. The receptor was derived from a human donor in a cohort sampled during active COVID-19. This CDR3 reads CASSLLSNQPQHF. The CDR3 bases are TGCGCCAGCAGCTTGCTTAGCAATCAGCCCCAGCATTTT.